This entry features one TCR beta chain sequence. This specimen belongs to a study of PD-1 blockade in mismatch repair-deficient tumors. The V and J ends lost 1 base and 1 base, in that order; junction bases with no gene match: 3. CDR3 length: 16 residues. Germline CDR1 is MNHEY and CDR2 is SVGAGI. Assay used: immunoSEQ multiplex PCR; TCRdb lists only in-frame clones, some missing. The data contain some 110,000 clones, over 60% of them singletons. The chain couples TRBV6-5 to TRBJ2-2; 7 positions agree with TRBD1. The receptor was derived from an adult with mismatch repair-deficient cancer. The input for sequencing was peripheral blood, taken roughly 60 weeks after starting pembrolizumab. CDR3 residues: CASSYYRGRNTGELFF. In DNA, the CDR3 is TGTGCCAGCAGTTACTACAGGGGCCGGAACACCGGGGAGCTGTTTTTT.